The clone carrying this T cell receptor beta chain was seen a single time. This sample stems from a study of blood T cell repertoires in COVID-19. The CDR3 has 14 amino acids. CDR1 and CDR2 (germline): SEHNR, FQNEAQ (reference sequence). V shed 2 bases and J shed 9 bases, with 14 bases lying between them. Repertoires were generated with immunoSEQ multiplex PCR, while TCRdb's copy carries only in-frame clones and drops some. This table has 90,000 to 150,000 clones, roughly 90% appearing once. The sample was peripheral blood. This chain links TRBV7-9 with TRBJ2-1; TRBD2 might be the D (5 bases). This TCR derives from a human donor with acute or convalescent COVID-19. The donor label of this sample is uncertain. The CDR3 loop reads CASSLIAYSGEQFF. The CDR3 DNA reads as TGTGCCAGCAGCTTAATAGCCTACAGCGGTGAGCAGTTCTTC.